This T cell receptor (beta chain) was sequenced during a study of human T cells and chemical hapten exposure. Across the whole study: Epicutaneous patch tests delivered 0.01% DPC to the upper back, with evaluation at 6 days.

Time point of the sample: pre-sensitization, week 0. Treatment in this sample: therapeutic diphenylcyclopropenone sensitization with weekly scalp DPC. Total RNA was isolated from unfractionated whole blood. With V trimmed by 1 base and J by 4 bases, 7 bases remained unmatched. The CDR3 runs 17 residues. Germline assignment: CDR1 LNHNV and CDR2 YYDKDF (reference sequence). General study results and limits: Expanded TCRs were compared with controls, and the expanded TCRs formed significantly more large CDR3 similarity clusters.

Original analysis: Per sample, the median was around 100,000 TCRs, with values from around 20,000 to 690,000. From the RACE reads, TCRdb called clonotypes with MiXCR, one entry per CDR3 protein. The V and J calls shown here were made by TCRdb, not taken from the authors' results. The data show 240,000 or so distinct CDR3 sequences, about 9.4% seen once. Comments on this clonotype: The antigen is unknown.

The gene calls are TRBV15 and TRBJ2-3, with TRBD2 matching 11 bases. This material consisted of whole blood, taken in connection with sensitization to the hapten diphenylcyclopropenone (DPC). This TCR was sampled from a middle-aged woman with alopecia areata. Some clones in this sample may be carry-over from other donors' samples. CDR3 sequence reads: CATSRGSGRAQSDTQYF. CDR3 nucleotides: TGTGCCACCAGCAGAGGTAGCGGGAGGGCCCAGTCAGATACGCAGTATTTT.